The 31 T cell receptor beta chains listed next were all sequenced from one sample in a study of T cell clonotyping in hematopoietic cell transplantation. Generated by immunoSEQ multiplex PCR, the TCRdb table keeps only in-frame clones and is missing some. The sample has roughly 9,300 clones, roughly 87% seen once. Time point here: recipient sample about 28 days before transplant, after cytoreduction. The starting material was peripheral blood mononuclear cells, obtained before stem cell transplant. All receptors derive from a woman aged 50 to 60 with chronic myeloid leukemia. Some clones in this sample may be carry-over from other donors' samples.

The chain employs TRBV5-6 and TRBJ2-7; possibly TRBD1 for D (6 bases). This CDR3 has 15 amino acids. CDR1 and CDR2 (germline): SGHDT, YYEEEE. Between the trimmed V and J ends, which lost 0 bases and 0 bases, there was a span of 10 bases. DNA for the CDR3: TGTGCCAGCAGCTTGGGCAGGGGAGCCTCCTACGAGCAGTACTTC. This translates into CASSLGRGASYEQYF. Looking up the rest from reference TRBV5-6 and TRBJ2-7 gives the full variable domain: DAGVTQSPTHLIKTRGQQVTLRCSPKSGHDTVSWYQQALGQGPQFIFQYYEEEERQRGNFPDRFSGHQFPNYSSELNVNALLLGDSALYLCASSLGRGASYEQYFGPGTRLTVT.

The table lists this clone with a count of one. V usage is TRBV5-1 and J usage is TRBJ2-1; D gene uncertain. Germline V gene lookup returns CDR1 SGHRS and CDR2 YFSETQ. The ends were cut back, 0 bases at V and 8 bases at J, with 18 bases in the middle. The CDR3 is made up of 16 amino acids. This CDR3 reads CASSLVSQTNLHEQFF. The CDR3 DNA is TGCGCCAGCAGCTTGGTCTCACAGACCAATCTACATGAGCAGTTCTTC.

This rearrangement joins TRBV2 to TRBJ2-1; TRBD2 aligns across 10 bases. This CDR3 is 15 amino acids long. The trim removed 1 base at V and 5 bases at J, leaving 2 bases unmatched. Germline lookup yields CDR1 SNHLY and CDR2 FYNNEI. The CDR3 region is CASSEVAGGNNEQFF. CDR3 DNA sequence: TGTGCCAGCAGTGAAGTAGCGGGAGGAAACAATGAGCAGTTCTTC. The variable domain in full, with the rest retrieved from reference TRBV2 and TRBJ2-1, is EPEVTQTPSHQVTQMGQEVILRCVPISNHLYFYWYRQILGQKVEFLVSFYNNEISEKSEIFDDQFSVERPDGSNFTLKIRSTKLEDSAMYFCASSEVAGGNNEQFFGPGTRLTVL.

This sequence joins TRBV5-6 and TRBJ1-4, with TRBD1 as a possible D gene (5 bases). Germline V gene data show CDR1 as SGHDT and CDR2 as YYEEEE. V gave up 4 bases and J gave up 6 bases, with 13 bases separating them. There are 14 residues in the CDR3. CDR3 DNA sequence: TGTGCCAGCAGCCCTCGACAGAGCGATGAAAAACTGTTTTTT. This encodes CASSPRQSDEKLFF.

Written as DNA, the CDR3 is TGTGCCAGCAGCCAAGGTGCCTGGGGGGGATATGATACGCAGTATTTT. This gives the protein CASSQGAWGGYDTQYF. V gene TRBV4-2 combines with J gene TRBJ2-3; 7 bases are shared with TRBD2. V shed 1 base and J 6 bases; nucleotides not matched to a gene: 10. In germline, CDR1 is LGHNA, CDR2 YNFKEQ. The CDR3 covers 16 residues.

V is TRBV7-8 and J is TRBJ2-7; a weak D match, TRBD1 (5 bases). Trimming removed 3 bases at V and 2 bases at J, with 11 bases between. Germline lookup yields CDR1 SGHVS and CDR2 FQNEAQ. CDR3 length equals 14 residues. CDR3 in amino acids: CASSFTGKPYEQYF. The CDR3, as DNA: TGTGCCAGCAGCTTTACAGGAAAACCCTACGAGCAGTACTTC.

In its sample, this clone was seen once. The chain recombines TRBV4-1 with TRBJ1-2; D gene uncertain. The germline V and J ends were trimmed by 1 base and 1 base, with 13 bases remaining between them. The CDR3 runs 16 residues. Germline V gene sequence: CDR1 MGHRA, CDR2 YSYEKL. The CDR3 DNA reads TGCGCCAGCAGCCAAGCCGTTATCGCGGGTAACTATGGCTACACCTTC. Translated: CASSQAVIAGNYGYTF.

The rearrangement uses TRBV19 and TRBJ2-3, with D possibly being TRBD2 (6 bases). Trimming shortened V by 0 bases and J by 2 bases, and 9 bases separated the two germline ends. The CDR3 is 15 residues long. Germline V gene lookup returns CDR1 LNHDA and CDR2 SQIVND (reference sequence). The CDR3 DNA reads TGTGCCAGTAGTATAGAGACGGGAGACACAGATACGCAGTATTTT. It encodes CASSIETGDTDTQYF.

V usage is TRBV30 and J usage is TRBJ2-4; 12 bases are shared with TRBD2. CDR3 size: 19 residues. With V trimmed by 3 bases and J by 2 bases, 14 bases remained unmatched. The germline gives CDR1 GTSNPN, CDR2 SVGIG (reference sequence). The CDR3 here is CAWREPTSGSLHPKNIQYF. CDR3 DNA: TGTGCCTGGAGAGAACCGACTAGCGGGAGTCTCCATCCCAAAAACATTCAGTACTTC.

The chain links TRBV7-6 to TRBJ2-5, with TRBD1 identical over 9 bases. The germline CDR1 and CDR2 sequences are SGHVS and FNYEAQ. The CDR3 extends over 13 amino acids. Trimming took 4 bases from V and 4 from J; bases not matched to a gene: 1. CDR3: CASSYRGPETQYF. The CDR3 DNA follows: TGTGCCAGCAGCTACAGGGGGCCAGAGACCCAGTACTTC.

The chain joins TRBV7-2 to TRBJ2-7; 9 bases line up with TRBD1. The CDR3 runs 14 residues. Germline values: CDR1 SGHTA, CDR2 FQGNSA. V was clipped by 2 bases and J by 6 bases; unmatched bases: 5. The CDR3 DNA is TGTGCCAGCAGCTTATTGGACAGGGGTCTCGAGCAGTACTTC. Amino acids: CASSLLDRGLEQYF.

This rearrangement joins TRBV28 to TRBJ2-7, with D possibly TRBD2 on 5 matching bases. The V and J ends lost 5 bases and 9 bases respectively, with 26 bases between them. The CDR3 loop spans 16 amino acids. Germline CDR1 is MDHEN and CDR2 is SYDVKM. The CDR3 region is CASSQSNSLAGSVQYF. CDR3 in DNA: TGTGCCAGCAGTCAATCAAATAGCCTAGCTGGTTCTGTGCAGTACTTC.

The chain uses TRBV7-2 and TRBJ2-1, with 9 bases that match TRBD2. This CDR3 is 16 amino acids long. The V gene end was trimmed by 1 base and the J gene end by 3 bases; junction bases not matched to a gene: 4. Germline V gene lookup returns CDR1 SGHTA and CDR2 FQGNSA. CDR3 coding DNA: TGTGCCAGCAGCTTAGGAGCGGGAGGCCTCTACAATGAGCAGTTCTTC. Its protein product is CASSLGAGGLYNEQFF.

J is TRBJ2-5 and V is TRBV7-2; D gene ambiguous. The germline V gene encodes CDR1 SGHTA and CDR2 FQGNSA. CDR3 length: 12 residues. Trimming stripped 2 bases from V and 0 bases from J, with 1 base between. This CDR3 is CASSLNQETQYF. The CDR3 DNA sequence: TGTGCCAGCAGCTTAAACCAAGAGACCCAGTACTTC.

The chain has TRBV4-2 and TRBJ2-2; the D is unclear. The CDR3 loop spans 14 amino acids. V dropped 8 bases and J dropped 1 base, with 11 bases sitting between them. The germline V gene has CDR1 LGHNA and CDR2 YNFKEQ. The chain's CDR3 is CASSIRLNTGELFF. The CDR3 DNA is TGTGCCAGCTCAATTCGACTGAACACCGGGGAGCTGTTTTTT.

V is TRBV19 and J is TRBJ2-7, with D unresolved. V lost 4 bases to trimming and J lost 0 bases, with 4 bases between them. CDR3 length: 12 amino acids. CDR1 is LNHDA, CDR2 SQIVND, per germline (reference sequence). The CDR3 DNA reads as TGTGCCAGTAGTAGTGGCTCCTACGAGCAGTACTTC. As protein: CASSSGSYEQYF.

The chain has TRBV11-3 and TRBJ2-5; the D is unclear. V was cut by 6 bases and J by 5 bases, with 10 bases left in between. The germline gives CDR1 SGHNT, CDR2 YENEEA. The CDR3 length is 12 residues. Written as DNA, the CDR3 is TGTGCCAGCAGTCTGGGGTCGGAGACCCAGTACTTC. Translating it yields CASSLGSETQYF.

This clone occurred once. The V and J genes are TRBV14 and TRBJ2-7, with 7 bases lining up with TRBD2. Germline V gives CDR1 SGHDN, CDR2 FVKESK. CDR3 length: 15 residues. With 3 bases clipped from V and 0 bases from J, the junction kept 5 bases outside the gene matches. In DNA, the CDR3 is TGTGCCAGCAGCCACACTAGCGCAAACTCCTACGAGCAGTACTTC. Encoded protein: CASSHTSANSYEQYF.

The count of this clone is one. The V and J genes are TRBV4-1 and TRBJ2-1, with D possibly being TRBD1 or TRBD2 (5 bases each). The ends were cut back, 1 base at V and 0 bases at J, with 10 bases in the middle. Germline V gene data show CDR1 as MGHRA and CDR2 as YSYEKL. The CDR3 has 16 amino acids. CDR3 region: CASSQVGGGSYNEQFF. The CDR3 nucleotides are TGCGCCAGCAGCCAAGTGGGTGGGGGCTCCTACAATGAGCAGTTCTTC.

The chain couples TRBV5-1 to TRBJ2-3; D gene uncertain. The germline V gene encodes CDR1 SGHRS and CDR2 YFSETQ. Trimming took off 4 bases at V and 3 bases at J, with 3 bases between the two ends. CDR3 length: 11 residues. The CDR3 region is CASSATDTQYF. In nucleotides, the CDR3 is TGCGCCAGCAGCGCGACAGATACGCAGTATTTT.

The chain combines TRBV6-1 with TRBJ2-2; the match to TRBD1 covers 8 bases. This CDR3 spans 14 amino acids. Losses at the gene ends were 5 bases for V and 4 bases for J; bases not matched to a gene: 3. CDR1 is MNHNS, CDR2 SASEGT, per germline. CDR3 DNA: TGTGCCAGCAGTCGACAGGGGCGCACCGGGGAGCTGTTTTTT. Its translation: CASSRQGRTGELFF.

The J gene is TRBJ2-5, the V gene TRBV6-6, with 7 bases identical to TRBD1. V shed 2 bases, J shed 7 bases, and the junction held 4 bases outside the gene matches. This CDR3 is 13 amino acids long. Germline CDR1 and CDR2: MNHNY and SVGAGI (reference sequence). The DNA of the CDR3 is TGTGCCAGCAGTTACCAAGACAGGGTGACCCAGTACTTC. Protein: CASSYQDRVTQYF.

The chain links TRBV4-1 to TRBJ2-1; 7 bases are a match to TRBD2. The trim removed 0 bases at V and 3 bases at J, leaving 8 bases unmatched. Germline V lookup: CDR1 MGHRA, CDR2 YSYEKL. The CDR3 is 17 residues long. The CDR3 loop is CASSQDPLSGNYNEQFF. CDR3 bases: TGCGCCAGCAGCCAAGATCCGTTGAGCGGGAACTACAATGAGCAGTTCTTC.

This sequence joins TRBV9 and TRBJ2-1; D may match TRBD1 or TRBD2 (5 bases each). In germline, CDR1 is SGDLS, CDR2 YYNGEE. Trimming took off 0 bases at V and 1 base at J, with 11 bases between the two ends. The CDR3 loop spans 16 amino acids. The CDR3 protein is CASSVDGTLSYNEQFF. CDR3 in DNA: TGTGCCAGCAGCGTAGATGGGACGCTATCCTACAATGAGCAGTTCTTC.

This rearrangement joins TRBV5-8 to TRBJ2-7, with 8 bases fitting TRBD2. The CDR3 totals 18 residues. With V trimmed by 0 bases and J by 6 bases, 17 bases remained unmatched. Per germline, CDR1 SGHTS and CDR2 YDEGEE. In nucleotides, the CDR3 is TGTGCCAGCAGCTTGGGGAAGGGGAGCGGGAGATTTCTCGGCGAGCAGTACTTC. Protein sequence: CASSLGKGSGRFLGEQYF.

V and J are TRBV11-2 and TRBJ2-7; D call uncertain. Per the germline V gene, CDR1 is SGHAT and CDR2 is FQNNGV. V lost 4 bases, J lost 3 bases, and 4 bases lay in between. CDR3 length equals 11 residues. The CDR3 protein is CASSSYYEQYF. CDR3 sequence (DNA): TGTGCCAGCAGCTCCTACTACGAGCAGTACTTC.

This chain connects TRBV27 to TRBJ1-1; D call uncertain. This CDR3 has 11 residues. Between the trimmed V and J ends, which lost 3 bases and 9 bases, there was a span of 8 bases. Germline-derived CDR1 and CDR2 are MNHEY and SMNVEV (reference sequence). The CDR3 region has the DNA TGTGCCAGCAGTTTCCGCCCCCAAGCTTTCTTT. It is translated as CASSFRPQAFF.

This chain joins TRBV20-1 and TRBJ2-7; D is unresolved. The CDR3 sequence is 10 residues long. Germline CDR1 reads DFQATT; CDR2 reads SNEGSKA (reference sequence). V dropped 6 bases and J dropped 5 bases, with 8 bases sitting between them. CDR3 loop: CSATRNEQYF. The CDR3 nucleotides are TGCAGTGCCACTCGGAACGAGCAGTACTTC.

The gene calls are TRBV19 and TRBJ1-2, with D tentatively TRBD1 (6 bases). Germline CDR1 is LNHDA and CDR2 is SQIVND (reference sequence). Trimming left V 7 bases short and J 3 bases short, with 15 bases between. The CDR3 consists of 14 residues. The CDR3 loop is CASNSRDTDYGYTF. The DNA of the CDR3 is TGTGCCAGTAATAGCCGGGACACCGACTATGGCTACACCTTC.

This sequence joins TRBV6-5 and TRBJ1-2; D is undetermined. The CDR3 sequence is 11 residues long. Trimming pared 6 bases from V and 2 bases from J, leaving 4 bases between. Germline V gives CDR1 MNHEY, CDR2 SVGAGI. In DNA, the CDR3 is TGTGCCAGCAGCTCCAACTATGGCTACACCTTC. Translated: CASSSNYGYTF.

The DNA for the CDR3 is TGCGCCAGCAGCAAGGGACTAGGGAGCACAGATACGCAGTATTTT. It is translated as CASSKGLGSTDTQYF. The chain joins TRBV5-1 to TRBJ2-3, with TRBD2 matching 8 bases. The germline V gene has CDR1 SGHRS and CDR2 YFSETQ. V lost 4 bases, J lost 0 bases, and 4 bases stayed unmatched. This CDR3 comprises 15 residues.